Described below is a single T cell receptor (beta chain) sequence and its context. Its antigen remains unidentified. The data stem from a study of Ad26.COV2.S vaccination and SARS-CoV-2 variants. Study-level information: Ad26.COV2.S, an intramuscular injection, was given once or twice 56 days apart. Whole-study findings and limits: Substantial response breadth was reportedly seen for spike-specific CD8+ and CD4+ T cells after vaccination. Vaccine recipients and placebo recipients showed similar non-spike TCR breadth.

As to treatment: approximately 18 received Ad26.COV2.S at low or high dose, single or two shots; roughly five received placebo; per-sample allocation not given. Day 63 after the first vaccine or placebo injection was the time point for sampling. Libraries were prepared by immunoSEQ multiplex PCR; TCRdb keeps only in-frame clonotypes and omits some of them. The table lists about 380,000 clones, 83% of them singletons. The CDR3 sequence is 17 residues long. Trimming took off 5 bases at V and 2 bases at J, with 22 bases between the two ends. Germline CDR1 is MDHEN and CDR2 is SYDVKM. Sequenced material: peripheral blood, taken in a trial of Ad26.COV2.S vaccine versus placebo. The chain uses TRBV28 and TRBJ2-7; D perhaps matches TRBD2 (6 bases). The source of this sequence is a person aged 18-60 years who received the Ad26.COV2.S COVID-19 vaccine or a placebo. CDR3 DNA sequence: TGTGCCAGCAGTCCGTATGGGTGGCGGGGAACCCCCTACGAGCAGTACTTC. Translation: CASSPYGWRGTPYEQYF.